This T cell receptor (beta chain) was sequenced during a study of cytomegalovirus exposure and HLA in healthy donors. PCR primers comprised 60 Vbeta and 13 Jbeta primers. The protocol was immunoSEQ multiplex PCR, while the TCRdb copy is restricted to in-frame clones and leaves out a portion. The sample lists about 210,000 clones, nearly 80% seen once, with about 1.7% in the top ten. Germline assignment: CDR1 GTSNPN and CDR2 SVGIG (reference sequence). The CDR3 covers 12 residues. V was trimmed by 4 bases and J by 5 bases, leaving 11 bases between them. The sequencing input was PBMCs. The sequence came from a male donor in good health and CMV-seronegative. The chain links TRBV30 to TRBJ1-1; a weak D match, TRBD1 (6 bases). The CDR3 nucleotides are TGTGCCTGGAACAGGGAGAAGACTGAAGCTTTCTTT. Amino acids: CAWNREKTEAFF.